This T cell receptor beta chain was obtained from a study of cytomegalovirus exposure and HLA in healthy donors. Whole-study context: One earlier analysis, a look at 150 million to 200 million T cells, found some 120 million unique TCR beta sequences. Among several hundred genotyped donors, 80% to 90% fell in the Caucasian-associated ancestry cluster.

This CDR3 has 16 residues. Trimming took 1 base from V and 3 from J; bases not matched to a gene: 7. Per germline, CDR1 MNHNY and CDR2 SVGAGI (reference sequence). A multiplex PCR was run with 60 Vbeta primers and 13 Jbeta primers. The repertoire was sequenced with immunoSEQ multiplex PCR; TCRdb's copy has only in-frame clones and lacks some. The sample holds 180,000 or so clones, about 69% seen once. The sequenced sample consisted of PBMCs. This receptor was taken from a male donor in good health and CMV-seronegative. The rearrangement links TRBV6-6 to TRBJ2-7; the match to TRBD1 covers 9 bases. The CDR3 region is CASSYLNTGGGYEQYF. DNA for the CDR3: TGTGCCAGCAGTTACTTAAATACAGGGGGCGGCTACGAGCAGTACTTC.